This T cell receptor (beta chain) was obtained from a study of cytomegalovirus exposure and HLA in healthy donors. Points from the study as a whole: Another analysis was done later, and it associated 16,951 TCR beta sequences with HLA alleles at 0.05 false discovery rate.

V lost 1 base to trimming and J lost 10 bases; unmatched junction nucleotides: 8. Germline CDR1 and CDR2: MDHEN and SYDVKM. The CDR3 runs to 16 residues. Vbeta (60) and Jbeta (13) primers were used in the PCR. The table came from immunoSEQ multiplex PCR; TCRdb's copy has only in-frame clones and leaves some out. The profile covers 90,000 to 100,000 clones, with roughly 80% appearing a single time and about 2% taken by the ten largest. As to this clone: Its antigen is not known.

The source material was PBMCs. The V call is TRBV28, the J call TRBJ2-1; 12 nucleotides line up with TRBD2. This sequence originates from a middle-aged man in good health and CMV-seronegative. The CDR3 DNA is TGTGCCAGCAGTTTATACACTAGCGGGAGGCTCAGGGAGCAGTTCTTC. Protein sequence: CASSLYTSGRLREQFF.